This TCR beta chain is drawn from a study of cytomegalovirus exposure and HLA in healthy donors. At the level of the study: Most genotyped donors, around 86% of around 370, had Caucasian-associated genetic ancestry. Study-wide points: TCR beta V- and J-gene trimming was later associated with a missense DCLRE1C variant. Among the most significant clusters, several appeared linked to common viral pathogens in a later analysis. Association with HLA alleles at 0.05 false discovery rate was found for 16,951 TCR beta sequences in a later analysis.

Primers for the PCR totalled 60 Vbeta and 13 Jbeta. Clones were read by immunoSEQ multiplex PCR, and TCRdb kept only the in-frame ones, dropping some. The specimen's table records about 52,000 clones. Note on this clone: What it binds is not known.

V was pared by 0 bases and J by 4 bases, with 0 bases of the junction left unmatched. The germline gives CDR1 SGHVS, CDR2 FQNEAQ. The CDR3 has 15 amino acids. The sequence derives from a woman aged 60 to 75 in good health and CMV-seropositive. The source material was PBMCs. The chain carries TRBV7-8 and TRBJ1-4, with 9 bases identical to TRBD1. This CDR3 is CASSLADRGNEKLFF. The DNA for the CDR3 is TGTGCCAGCAGCTTAGCGGACAGGGGTAATGAAAAACTGTTTTTT.